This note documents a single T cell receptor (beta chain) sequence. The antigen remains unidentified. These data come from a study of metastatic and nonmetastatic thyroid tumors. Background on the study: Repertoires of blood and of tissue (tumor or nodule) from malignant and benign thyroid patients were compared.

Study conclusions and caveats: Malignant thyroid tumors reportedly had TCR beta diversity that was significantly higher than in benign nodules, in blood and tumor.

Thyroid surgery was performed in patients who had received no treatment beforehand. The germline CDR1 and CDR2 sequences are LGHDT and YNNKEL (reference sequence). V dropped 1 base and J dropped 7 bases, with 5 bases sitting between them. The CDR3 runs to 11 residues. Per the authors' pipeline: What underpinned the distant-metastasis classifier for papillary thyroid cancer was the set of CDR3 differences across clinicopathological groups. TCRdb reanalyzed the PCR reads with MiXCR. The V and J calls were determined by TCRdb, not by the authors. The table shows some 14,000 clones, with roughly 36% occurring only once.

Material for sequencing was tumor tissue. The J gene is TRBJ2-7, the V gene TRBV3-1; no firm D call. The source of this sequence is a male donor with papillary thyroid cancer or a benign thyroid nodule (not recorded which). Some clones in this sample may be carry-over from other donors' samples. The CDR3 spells CASSQGNEQYF. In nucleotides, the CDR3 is TGTGCCAGCAGCCAAGGGAATGAGCAGTACTTC.